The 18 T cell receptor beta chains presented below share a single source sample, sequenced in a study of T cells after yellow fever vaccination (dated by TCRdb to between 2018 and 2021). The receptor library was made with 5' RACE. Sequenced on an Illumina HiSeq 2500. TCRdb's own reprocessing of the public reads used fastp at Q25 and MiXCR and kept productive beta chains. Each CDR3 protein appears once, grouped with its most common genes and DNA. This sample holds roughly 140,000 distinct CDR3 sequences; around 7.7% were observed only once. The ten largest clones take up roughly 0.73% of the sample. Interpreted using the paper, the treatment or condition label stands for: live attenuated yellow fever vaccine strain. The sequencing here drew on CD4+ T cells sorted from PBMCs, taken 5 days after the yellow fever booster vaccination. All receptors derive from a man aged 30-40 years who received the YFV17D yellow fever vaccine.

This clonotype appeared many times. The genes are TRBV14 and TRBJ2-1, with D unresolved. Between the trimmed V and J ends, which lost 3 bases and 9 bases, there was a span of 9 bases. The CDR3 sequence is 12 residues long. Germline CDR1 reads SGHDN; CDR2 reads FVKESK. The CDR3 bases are TGTGCCAGCAGCCAGATGTGGGGTGAGCAGTTCTTC. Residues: CASSQMWGEQFF.

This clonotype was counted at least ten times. The CDR3: CASSRPTRTASSTDTQYF. CDR3 DNA: TGTGCCAGCTCACGACCGACAAGGACAGCCTCTAGCACAGATACGCAGTATTTT. The chain joins TRBV18 to TRBJ2-3; tentative D call: TRBD1 (6 bases). Germline V CDR1 and CDR2: KGHSH, LQKENI. The CDR3 length is 18 residues. V lost 4 bases, J lost 0 bases, and 20 bases lay in between.

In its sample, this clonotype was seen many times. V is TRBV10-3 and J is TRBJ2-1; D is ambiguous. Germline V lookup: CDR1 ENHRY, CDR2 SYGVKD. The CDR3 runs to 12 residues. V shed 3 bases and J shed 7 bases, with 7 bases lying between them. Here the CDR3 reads CAISDSNNEQFF. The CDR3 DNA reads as TGTGCCATCAGTGACTCCAATAATGAGCAGTTCTTC.

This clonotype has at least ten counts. DNA of the CDR3: TGTGCCACCAGTGAAACGGGTGGCCGATACAATGAGCAGTTCTTC. Protein: CATSETGGRYNEQFF. V and J are TRBV24-1 and TRBJ2-1, with D uncertain. With 4 bases removed from V and 4 bases from J, the gap between germline ends came to 13 bases. Germline values: CDR1 KGHDR, CDR2 SFDVKD. This CDR3 has 15 residues.

CDR3 nucleotides: TGTGCCAGCTCTCCAACTGCCGGGACAGGGGAAGAAAAACTGTTTTTT. As protein: CASSPTAGTGEEKLFF. The chain combines TRBV18 with TRBJ1-4, with TRBD1 identical over 10 bases. Germline lookup yields CDR1 KGHSH and CDR2 LQKENI. The CDR3 is 16 amino acids. V lost 6 bases and J lost 8; bases outside the gene matches: 12. The full variable domain, rest sourced from reference TRBV18 and TRBJ1-4, is NAGVMQNPRHLVRRRGQEARLRCSPMKGHSHVYWYRQLPEEGLKFMVYLQKENIIDESGMPKERFSAEFPKEGPSILRIQQVVRGDSAAYFCASSPTAGTGEEKLFFGSGTQLSVL.

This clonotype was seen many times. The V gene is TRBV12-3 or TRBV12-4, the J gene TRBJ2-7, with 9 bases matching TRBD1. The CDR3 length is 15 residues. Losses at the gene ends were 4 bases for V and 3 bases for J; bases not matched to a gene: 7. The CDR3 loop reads CASSYPGQGIYEQYF. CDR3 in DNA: TGTGCCAGCAGTTACCCGGGACAGGGTATCTACGAGCAGTACTTC.

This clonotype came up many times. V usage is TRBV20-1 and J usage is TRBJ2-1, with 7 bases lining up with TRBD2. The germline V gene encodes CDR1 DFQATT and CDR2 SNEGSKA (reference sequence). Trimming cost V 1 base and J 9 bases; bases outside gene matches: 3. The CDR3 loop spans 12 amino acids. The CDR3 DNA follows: TGCAGTGCTAGAGGTCTAGCGGCTGAGCAGTTCTTC. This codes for CSARGLAAEQFF.

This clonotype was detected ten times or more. The CDR3 loop is CASVKGSGAPGELFF. CDR3 in DNA: TGCGCCAGCGTAAAGGGGTCGGGGGCCCCCGGGGAGCTGTTTTTT. The chain uses TRBV5-1 and TRBJ2-2; D possibly uses TRBD1 or TRBD2 (6 bases each). Trimming took off 7 bases at V and 6 bases at J, with 19 bases between the two ends. Germline V gene lookup returns CDR1 SGHRS and CDR2 YFSETQ. The CDR3 covers 15 residues.

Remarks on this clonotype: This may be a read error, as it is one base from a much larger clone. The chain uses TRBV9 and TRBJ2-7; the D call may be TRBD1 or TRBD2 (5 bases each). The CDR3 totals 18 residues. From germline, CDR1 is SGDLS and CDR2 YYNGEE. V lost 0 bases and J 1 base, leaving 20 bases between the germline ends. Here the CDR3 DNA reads TGTGCCAGCAGCGTAGACCCCGTCGGGGCAGGGAAGTCCTACGAGCAGTACTTC. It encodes CASSVDPVGAGKSYEQYF.

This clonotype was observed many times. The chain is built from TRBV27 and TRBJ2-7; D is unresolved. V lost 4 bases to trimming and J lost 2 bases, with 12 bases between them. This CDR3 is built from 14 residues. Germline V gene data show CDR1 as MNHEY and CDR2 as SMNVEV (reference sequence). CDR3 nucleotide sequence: TGTGCCAGCAGTTACCGAACCCCCCCCTACGAGCAGTACTTC. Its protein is CASSYRTPPYEQYF.

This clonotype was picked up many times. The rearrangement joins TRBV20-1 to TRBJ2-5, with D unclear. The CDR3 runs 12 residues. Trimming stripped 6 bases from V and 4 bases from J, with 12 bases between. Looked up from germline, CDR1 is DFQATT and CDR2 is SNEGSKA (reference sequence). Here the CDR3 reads CSALVVPETQYF. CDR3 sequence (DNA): TGCAGTGCCTTGGTGGTACCAGAGACCCAGTACTTC.

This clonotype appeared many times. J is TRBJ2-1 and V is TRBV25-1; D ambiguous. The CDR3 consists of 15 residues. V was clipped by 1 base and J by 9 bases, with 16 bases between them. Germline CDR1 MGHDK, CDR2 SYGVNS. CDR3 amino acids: CASSESTHIAGEQFF. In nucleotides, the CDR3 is TGTGCCAGCAGTGAATCCACTCATATCGCCGGTGAGCAGTTCTTC.

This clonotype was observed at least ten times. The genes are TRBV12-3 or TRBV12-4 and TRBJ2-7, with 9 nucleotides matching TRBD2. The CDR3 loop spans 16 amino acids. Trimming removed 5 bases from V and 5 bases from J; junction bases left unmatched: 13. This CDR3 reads CASSVQGLASSHEQYF. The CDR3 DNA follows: TGTGCCAGCAGTGTCCAGGGACTAGCTAGTAGCCACGAGCAGTACTTC.

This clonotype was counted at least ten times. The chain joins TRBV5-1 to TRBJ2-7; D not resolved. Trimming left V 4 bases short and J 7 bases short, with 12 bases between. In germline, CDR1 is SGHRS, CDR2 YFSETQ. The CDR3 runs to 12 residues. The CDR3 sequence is CASSLNVEEQYF. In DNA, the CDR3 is TGCGCCAGCAGCCTGAATGTTGAGGAGCAGTACTTC.

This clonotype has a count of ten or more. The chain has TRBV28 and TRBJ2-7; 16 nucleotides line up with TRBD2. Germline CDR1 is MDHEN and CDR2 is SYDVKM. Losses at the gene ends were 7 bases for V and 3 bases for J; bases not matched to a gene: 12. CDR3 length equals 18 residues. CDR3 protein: CASTAGLAGGMRHYEQYF. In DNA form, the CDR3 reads TGTGCCAGCACCGCGGGACTAGCGGGAGGGATGCGGCACTACGAGCAGTACTTC.

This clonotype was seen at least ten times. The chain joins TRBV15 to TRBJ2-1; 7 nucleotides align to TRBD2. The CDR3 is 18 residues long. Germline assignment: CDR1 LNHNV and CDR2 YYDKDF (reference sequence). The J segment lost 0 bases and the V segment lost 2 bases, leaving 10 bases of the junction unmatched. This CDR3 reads CATSRSRGSPSSYNEQFF. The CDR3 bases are TGTGCCACCAGCAGAAGCCGCGGGAGCCCCAGCTCCTACAATGAGCAGTTCTTC.

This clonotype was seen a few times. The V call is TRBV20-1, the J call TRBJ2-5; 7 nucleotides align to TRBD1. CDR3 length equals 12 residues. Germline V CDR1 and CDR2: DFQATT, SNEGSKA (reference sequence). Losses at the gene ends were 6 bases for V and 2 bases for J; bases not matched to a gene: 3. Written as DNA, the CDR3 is TGCAGTGCCGGACAGGTTCAAGAGACCCAGTACTTC. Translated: CSAGQVQETQYF.

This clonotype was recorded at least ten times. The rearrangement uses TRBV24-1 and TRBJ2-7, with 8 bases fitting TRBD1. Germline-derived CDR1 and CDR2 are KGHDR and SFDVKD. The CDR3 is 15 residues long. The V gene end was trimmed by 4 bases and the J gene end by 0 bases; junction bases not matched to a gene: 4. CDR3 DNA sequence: TGTGCCACCAGTGAGTCCGGGACAGGCTCCTACGAGCAGTACTTC. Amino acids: CATSESGTGSYEQYF.